Each of the 6 T cell receptor beta chains below was sequenced from the same sample in a study of tissue T cells after allogeneic stem cell transplantation. Sequencing was performed with immunoSEQ multiplex PCR; in TCRdb, only in-frame clones are kept and a portion is missing. The sample has approximately 4,900 clones, 60% to 75% seen once. The sequenced sample was tissue from the colon, obtained at autopsy. Receptors originate from an older female donor with lung cancer.

This CDR3 is CASSPGINPYEQYF. In DNA, the CDR3 is TGTGCCAGCTCACCAGGAATCAACCCCTACGAGCAGTACTTC. This rearrangement joins TRBV18 to TRBJ2-7; D gene ambiguous. V was trimmed by 2 bases and J by 2 bases, leaving 10 bases between them. CDR3 length equals 14 residues. The germline V gene encodes CDR1 KGHSH and CDR2 LQKENI. The whole variable domain, filled in from reference TRBV18 and TRBJ2-7, reads NAGVMQNPRHLVRRRGQEARLRCSPMKGHSHVYWYRQLPEEGLKFMVYLQKENIIDESGMPKERFSAEFPKEGPSILRIQQVVRGDSAAYFCASSPGINPYEQYFGPGTRLTVT.

This clone was picked up a small number of times. The V gene is TRBV19, the J gene TRBJ2-3; 7 nucleotides align to TRBD2. V lost 3 bases to trimming and J lost 4 bases; unmatched junction nucleotides: 7. Germline V gene sequence: CDR1 LNHDA, CDR2 SQIVND (reference sequence). The CDR3 runs to 15 residues. CDR3 sequence: CASSIRGSRADTQYF. CDR3 sequence (DNA): TGTGCCAGTAGTATCCGCGGGAGTCGGGCAGATACGCAGTATTTT.

This chain uses TRBV7-9 with TRBJ2-2; tentatively, D is TRBD2 (6 bases). Germline V CDR1 and CDR2: SEHNR, FQNEAQ (reference sequence). The V end lost 5 bases, the J end lost 0 bases, and 16 bases lay between the germline ends. This CDR3 has 17 amino acids. This CDR3 reads CASSPGIRGTNTGELFF. In DNA, the CDR3 is TGTGCCAGCAGCCCCGGAATCCGGGGGACGAACACCGGGGAGCTGTTTTTT.

By sample fraction, this clone is large. The chain links TRBV5-1 to TRBJ1-1; D gene ambiguous. This CDR3 region has 15 residues. The germline CDR1 and CDR2 sequences are SGHRS and YFSETQ. The V and J ends lost 0 bases and 1 base respectively, with 10 bases between them. The CDR3 region is CASSLGDLPNTEAFF. DNA for the CDR3: TGCGCCAGCAGCTTGGGAGACTTACCGAACACTGAAGCTTTCTTT.

The chain recombines TRBV18 with TRBJ1-1, with D perhaps matching TRBD1 (6 bases). Germline V lookup: CDR1 KGHSH, CDR2 LQKENI. The CDR3 totals 12 residues. V was pared by 4 bases and J by 8 bases, with 11 bases between. CDR3 nucleotide sequence: TGTGCCAGCTCACGTAGGACAGAGGAAGCTTTCTTT. Amino acids: CASSRRTEEAFF.

There are a few counts of this clone. As the CDR3 is not closed by the conserved phenylalanine or tryptophan, this likely results from a read error. The DNA is left out, because the CDR3 cannot be placed on it with certainty; the CDR3 is given as TCRdb lists it. The rearrangement uses TRBV6-5 and TRBJ2-3; the table gives TRBD2 as D, unverified against the DNA. Ends included, the CDR3 has 12 residues. Germline V gives CDR1 MNHEY, CDR2 SVGAGI. The CDR3 is CASSTSGLSHRL.